This T cell receptor beta chain originates from a study of early T cells in non-severe SARS-CoV-2 infection. Across the study: Whole-blood bulk RNA, unsorted, was sequenced, and chains were unpaired. Overall study findings and caveats: The matching step, a VDJdb search, favored anti-spike CD8 responses and missed private and CD4 specificities.

The germline V gene encodes CDR1 SQVTM and CDR2 ANQGSEA. V shed 3 bases and J shed 4 bases, with 12 bases lying between them. CDR3 length: 13 amino acids. Individual cDNA molecules received unique molecular identifiers during library preparation. TCRdb itself ran the 5' RACE reads through MiXCR, one entry per CDR3 protein. The sample lists approximately 76,000 distinct CDR3 sequences, roughly 12% occurring once. This clonotype is labeled medium-sized. What it recognizes is unknown. This sequence was found in an adult who was a healthcare worker with PCR-confirmed SARS-CoV-2 infection or an uninfected control (not recorded which). The chain combines TRBV29-1 with TRBJ1-2; D is unclear. Sequencing input: whole blood. The CDR3 nucleotides read TGCAGCGTTGATACCGAAAAGCGCTATGGCTACACCTTC. Its protein is CSVDTEKRYGYTF.